The clone carrying this T cell receptor beta chain has at least ten counts. CDR3 and TCR beta VDJ profiling relied on a genomic DNA template. MiXCR was run by TCRdb on the reads, yielding one entry per CDR3 protein. The profile shows about 170,000 distinct CDR3 sequences, approximately 43% of them singletons. This record belongs to a study of CD8+CD57+ T cells in acquired aplastic anemia. V dropped 0 bases and J dropped 3 bases, with 16 bases sitting between them. This CDR3 comprises 16 residues. Germline V gene data show CDR1 as SGHRS and CDR2 as YFSETQ. The rearrangement links TRBV5-1 to TRBJ2-7; D not resolved. The TCR was taken from a human donor in good health. What was sequenced was sorted CD4+, CD8+, or CD8+CD57+ T cells (not recorded which) from PBMCs. DNA for the CDR3: TGCGCCAGCAGCTTGGGACCAGGCAGGCCCCTCTACGAGCAGTACTTC. This sequence encodes CASSLGPGRPLYEQYF.